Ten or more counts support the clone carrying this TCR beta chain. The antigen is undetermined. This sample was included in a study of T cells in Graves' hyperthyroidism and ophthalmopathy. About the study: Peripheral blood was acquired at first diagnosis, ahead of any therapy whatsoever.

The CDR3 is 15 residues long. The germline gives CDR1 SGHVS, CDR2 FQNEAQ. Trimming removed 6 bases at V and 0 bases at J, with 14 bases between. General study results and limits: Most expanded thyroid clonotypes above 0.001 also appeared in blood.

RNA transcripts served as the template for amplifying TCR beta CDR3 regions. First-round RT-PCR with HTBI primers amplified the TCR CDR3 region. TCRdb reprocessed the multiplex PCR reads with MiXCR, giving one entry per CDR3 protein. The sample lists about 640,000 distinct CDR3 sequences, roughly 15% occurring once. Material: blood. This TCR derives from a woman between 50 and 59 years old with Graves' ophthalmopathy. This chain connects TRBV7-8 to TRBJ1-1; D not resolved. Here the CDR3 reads CASRQITGVNTEAFF. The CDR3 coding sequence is TGTGCCAGCAGACAAATCACCGGTGTGAACACTGAAGCTTTCTTT.